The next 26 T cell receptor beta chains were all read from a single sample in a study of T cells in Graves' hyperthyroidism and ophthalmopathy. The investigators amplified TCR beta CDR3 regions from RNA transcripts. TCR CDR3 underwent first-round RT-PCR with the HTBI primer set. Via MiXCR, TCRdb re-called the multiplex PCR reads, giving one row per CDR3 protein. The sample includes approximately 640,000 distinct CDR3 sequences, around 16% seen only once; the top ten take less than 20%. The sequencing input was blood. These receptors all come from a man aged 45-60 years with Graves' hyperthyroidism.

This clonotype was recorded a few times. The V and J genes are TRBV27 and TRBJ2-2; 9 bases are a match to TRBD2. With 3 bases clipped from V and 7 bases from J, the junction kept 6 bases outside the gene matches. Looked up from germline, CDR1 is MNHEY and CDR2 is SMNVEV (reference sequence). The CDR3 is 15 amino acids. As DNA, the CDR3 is TGTGCCAGCAGTTTTGCGGGAGGGCCGGGCGGGGAGCTGTTTTTT. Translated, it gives CASSFAGGPGGELFF.

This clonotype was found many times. CDR3 in DNA: TGTGCCAGCAGTTCGGCGGGACCGACGAACACTGAAGCTTTCTTT. Its protein is CASSSAGPTNTEAFF. The chain carries TRBV28 and TRBJ1-1, with D possibly being TRBD1 (5 bases). In germline, CDR1 is MDHEN, CDR2 SYDVKM. V was pared by 4 bases and J by 1 base, with 13 bases between. This CDR3 is 15 amino acids long.

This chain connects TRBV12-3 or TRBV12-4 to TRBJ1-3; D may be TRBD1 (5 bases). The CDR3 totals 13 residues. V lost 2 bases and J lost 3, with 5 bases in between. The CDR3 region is CASSLTGGNTIYF. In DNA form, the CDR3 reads TGTGCCAGCAGTTTAACAGGTGGAAACACCATATATTTT.

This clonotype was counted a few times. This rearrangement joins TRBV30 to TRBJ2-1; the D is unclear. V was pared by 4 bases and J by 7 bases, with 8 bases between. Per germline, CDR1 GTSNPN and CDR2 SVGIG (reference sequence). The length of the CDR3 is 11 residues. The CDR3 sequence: CAWTMMNEQFF. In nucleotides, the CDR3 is TGTGCCTGGACGATGATGAATGAGCAGTTCTTC.

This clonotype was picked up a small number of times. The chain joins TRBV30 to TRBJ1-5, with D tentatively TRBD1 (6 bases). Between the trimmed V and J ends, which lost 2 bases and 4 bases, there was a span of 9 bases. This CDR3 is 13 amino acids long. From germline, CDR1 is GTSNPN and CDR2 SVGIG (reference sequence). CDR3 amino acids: CAWSRGVNQPQHF. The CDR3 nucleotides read TGTGCCTGGAGTAGGGGGGTAAATCAGCCCCAGCATTTT.

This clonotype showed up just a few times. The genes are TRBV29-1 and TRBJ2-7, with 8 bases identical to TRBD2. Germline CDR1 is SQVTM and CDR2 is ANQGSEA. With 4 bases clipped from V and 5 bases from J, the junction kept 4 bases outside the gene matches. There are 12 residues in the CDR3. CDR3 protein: CSVATGGDEQYF. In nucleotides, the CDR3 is TGCAGCGTTGCCACGGGGGGGGACGAGCAGTACTTC.

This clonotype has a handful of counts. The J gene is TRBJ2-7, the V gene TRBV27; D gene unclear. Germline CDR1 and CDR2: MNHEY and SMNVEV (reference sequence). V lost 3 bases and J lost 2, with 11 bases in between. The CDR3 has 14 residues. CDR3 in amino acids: CASSFMERTYEQYF. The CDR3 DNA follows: TGTGCCAGCAGTTTCATGGAGCGTACCTACGAGCAGTACTTC.

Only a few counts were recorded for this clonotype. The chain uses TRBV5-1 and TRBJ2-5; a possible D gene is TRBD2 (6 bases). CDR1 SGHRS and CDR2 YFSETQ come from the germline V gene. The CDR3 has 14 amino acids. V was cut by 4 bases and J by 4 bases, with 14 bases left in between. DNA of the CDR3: TGCGCCAGCAGCACTACAGCGGGCCTAGAGACCCAGTACTTC. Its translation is CASSTTAGLETQYF.

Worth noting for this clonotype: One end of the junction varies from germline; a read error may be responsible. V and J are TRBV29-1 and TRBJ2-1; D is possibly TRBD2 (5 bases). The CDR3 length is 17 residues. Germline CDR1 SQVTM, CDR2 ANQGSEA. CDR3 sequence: CGVEDPLSGGSYNEQFF. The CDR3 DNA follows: TGCGGCGTTGAAGATCCCCTCAGCGGTGGGTCCTACAATGAGCAGTTCTTC.

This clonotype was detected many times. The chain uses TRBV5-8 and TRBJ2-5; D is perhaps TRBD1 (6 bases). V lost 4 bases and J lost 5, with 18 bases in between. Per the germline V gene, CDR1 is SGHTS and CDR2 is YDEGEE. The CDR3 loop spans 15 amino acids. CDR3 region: CASSRLGHRAETQYF. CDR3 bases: TGTGCCAGCAGCCGTCTGGGACATCGGGCGGAGACCCAGTACTTC.

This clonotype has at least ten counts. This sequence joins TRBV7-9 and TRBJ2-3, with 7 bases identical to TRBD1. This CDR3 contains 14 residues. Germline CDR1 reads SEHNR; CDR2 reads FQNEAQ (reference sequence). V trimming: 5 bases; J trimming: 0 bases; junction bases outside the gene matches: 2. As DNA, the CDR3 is TGTGCCAGCAGCGTGGACAGGAGCACAGATACGCAGTATTTT. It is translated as CASSVDRSTDTQYF.

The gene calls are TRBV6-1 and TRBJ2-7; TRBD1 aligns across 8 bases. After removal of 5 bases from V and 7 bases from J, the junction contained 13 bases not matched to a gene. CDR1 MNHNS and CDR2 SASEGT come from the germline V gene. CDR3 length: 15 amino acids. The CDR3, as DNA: TGTGCCAGCAGTATCCCCGGGACAGGAAAAGAGGAGCAGTACTTC. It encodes CASSIPGTGKEEQYF.

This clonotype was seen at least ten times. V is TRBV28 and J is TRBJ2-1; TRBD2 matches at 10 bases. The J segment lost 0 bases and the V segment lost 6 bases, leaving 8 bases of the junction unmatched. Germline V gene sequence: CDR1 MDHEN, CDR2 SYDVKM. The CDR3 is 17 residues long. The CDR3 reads CASRGTSGMSSYNEQFF. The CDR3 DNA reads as TGTGCCAGCAGGGGTACTAGCGGGATGAGCTCCTACAATGAGCAGTTCTTC.

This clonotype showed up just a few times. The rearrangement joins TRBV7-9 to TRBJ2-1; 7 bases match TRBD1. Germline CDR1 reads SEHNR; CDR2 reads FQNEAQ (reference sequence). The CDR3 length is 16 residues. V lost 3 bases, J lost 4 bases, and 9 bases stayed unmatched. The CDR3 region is CASSFFRGRGYNEQFF. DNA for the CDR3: TGTGCCAGCAGCTTTTTTCGGGGCAGGGGGTACAATGAGCAGTTCTTC.

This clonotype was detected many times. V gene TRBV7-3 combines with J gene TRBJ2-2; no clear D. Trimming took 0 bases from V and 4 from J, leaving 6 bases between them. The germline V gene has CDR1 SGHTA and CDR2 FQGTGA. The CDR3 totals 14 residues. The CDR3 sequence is CASSLTSSTGELFF. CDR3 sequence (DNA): TGTGCCAGCAGCTTAACTAGTTCCACCGGGGAGCTGTTTTTT.

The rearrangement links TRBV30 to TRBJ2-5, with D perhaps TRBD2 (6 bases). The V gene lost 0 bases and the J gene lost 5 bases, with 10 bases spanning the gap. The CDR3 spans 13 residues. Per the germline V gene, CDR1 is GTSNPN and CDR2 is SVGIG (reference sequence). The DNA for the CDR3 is TGTGCCTGGAGTGTAGGTAGCGGCGAGACCCAGTACTTC. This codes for CAWSVGSGETQYF.

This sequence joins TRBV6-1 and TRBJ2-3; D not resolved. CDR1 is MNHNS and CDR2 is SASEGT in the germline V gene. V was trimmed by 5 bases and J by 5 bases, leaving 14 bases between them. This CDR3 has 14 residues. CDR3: CASSPMESVDTQYF. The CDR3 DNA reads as TGTGCCAGCAGTCCCATGGAGTCGGTAGATACGCAGTATTTT.

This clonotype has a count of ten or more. The DNA for the CDR3 is TGTGCCAGCAGCTTAGGAAGGGTTTCAGAAGCTTTCTTT. Its translation: CASSLGRVSEAFF. The genes are TRBV11-2 and TRBJ1-1; no firm D call. Germline CDR1 SGHAT, CDR2 FQNNGV. This CDR3 has 13 residues. Trimming took off 1 base at V and 8 bases at J, with 11 bases between the two ends.

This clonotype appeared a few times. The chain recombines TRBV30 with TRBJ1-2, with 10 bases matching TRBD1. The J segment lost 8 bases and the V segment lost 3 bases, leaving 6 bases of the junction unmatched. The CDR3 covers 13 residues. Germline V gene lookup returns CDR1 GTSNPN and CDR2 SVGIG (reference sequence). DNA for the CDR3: TGTGCCTGGAGGACAGGGGGCGGGGGAGGCTACACCTTC. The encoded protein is CAWRTGGGGGYTF.

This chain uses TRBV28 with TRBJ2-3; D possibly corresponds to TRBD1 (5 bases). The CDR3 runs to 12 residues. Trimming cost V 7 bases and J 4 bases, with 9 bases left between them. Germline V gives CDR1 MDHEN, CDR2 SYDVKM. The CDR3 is CASKGPPDTQYF. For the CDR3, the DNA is TGTGCCAGCAAGGGGCCCCCAGATACGCAGTATTTT.

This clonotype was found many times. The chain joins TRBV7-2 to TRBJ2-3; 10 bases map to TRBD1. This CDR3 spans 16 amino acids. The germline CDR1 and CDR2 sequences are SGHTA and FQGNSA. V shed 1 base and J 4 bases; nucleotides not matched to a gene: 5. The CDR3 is CASSLDRTGGSDTQYF. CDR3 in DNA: TGTGCCAGCAGCTTAGATCGGACAGGGGGGTCAGATACGCAGTATTTT.

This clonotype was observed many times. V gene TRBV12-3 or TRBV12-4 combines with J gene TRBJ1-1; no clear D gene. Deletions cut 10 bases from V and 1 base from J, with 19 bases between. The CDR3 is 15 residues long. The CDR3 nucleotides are TGTGCCACCGATGGAACGAGGGCGGAGAACACTGAAGCTTTCTTT. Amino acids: CATDGTRAENTEAFF.

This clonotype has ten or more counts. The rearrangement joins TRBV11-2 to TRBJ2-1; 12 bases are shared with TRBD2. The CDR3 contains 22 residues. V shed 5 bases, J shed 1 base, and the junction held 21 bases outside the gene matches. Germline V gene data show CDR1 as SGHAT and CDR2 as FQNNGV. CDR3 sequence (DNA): TGTGCCAGCAGCCCGTCTCGCGGGGGTGCTAGCGGGAGGGCCCTTTCCTACAATGAGCAGTTCTTC. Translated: CASSPSRGGASGRALSYNEQFF.

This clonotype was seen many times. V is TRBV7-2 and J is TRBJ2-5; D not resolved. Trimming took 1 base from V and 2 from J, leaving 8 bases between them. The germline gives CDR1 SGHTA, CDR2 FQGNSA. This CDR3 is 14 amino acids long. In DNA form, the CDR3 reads TGTGCCAGCAGCTTAGGGAGATGGCAAGAGACCCAGTACTTC. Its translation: CASSLGRWQETQYF.

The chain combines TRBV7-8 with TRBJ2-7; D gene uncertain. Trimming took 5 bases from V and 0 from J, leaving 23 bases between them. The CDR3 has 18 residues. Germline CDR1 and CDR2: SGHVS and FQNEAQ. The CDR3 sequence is CASSPLPSSYKISYEQYF. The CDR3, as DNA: TGTGCCAGCAGCCCCCTCCCCTCGTCATACAAGATCTCCTACGAGCAGTACTTC. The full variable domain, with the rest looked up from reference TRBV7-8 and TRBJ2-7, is GAGVSQSPRYKVAKRGQDVALRCDPISGHVSLFWYQQALGQGPEFLTYFQNEAQLDKSGLPSDRFFAERPEGSVSTLKIQRTQQEDSAVYLCASSPLPSSYKISYEQYFGPGTRLTVT.

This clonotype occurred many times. CDR3 loop: CASSLAGVITDTQYF. Here the CDR3 DNA reads TGTGCCAGCAGTTTAGCGGGAGTGATCACAGATACGCAGTATTTT. V is TRBV28 and J is TRBJ2-3, with 7 bases matching TRBD2. The CDR3 contains 15 residues. The V and J ends lost 2 bases and 2 bases, in that order; junction bases with no gene match: 4. The germline V gene has CDR1 MDHEN and CDR2 SYDVKM.